This TCR beta chain derives from a study of blood T cell repertoires in COVID-19. Across the whole study: Samples representing acute and convalescent COVID-19 were sourced from the United States, Italy and Spain. Sample material is recorded as cDNA or gDNA derived from T cells, B-cell-depleted T cells, or PBMCs.

This CDR3 comprises 14 residues. The germline CDR1 and CDR2 sequences are SGHAT and FQNNGV. V lost 6 bases, J lost 4 bases, and 6 bases stayed unmatched. In the original processing: The assay estimated nucleated cells by amplifying reference gene primers. Using immunoSEQ multiplex PCR, the repertoire was profiled, and TCRdb retains in-frame clones only, with some absent. That table supplies the V and J calls and clone size; D and trimming were determined from the DNA. Counted here are approximately 73,000 clones, roughly 86% occurring once; the ten biggest clones make up approximately 0.83%. Source material: peripheral blood. J is TRBJ1-1 and V is TRBV11-2; 9 nucleotides match TRBD1. The receptor comes from a woman aged 70-85 years with acute or convalescent COVID-19. Here the CDR3 reads CASSSQGAVTEAFF. The CDR3 DNA reads as TGTGCCAGCAGTTCACAGGGGGCGGTCACTGAAGCTTTCTTT.